This entry lists 25 T cell receptor beta chains sequenced from one sample in a study of neurological immune-mediated disorders. TCRdb reanalysed the 5' RACE reads using MiXCR and keeps one entry per CDR3 protein. The sample has tens of thousands of distinct CDR3 sequences, 6% to 8.5% seen once. The source material was PBMCs. Receptors were obtained from a woman aged 40-49 years in good health.

This clonotype was observed at least ten times. This chain links TRBV5-6 with TRBJ1-1, with D maybe TRBD1 (5 bases). V lost 4 bases and J 4 bases, leaving 20 bases between the germline ends. The CDR3 extends over 16 amino acids. Germline CDR1 reads SGHDT; CDR2 reads YYEEEE. Here the CDR3 reads CASSPEPGQVSTEAFF. The CDR3 nucleotides read TGTGCCAGCAGCCCCGAGCCGGGGCAGGTAAGCACTGAAGCTTTCTTT.

This clonotype occurred many times. The chain has TRBV6-2 or TRBV6-3 and TRBJ1-2; TRBD1 is a possible D gene (5 bases). CDR1 and CDR2 (germline): MNHEY, SVGEGT. V was clipped by 5 bases and J by 4 bases, with 11 bases between them. This CDR3 comprises 13 residues. CDR3 in amino acids: CASSTSGPYGYTF. Written as DNA, the CDR3 is TGTGCCAGCAGTACATCGGGACCCTATGGCTACACCTTC.

This clonotype was found many times. The rearrangement links TRBV20-1 to TRBJ2-1, with 13 bases lining up with TRBD2. J lost 4 bases, V lost 4 bases, and 4 bases had no gene match. Germline assignment: CDR1 DFQATT and CDR2 SNEGSKA (reference sequence). The CDR3 spans 15 residues. DNA of the CDR3: TGCAGTGCTACACGGACTAGCGGGGGATACAATGAGCAGTTCTTC. It translates to CSATRTSGGYNEQFF.

This clonotype occurred many times. The V and J genes are TRBV29-1 and TRBJ2-3, with 8 bases identical to TRBD1. V shed 2 bases and J 0 bases; nucleotides not matched to a gene: 13. Looked up from germline, CDR1 is SQVTM and CDR2 is ANQGSEA. The CDR3 totals 18 residues. In nucleotides, the CDR3 is TGCAGCGTTGAATTCGGCAGGGGGCGCGAGGTTAGCACAGATACGCAGTATTTT. This codes for CSVEFGRGREVSTDTQYF.

This clonotype was observed many times. V and J are TRBV5-1 and TRBJ2-1, with D maybe TRBD2 (6 bases). Germline CDR1 reads SGHRS; CDR2 reads YFSETQ. V was clipped by 5 bases and J by 7 bases, with 16 bases between them. This CDR3 spans 14 amino acids. The CDR3 DNA sequence: TGCGCCAGCAGTCCTAGAGGCGCGGGGAATGAGCAGTTCTTC. It encodes CASSPRGAGNEQFF.

Ten or more counts support this clonotype. J is TRBJ2-3 and V is TRBV5-1, with 9 bases aligning to TRBD1. This CDR3 has 14 amino acids. Germline V gene sequence: CDR1 SGHRS, CDR2 YFSETQ. V trimming: 1 base; J trimming: 7 bases; junction bases outside the gene matches: 4. The CDR3 nucleotides are TGCGCCAGCAGCTTGACAGGGGGCGGGAATACGCAGTATTTT. Translating gives CASSLTGGGNTQYF.

This clonotype was detected ten times or more. DNA for the CDR3: TGTGCCAGCAGCGCAAGCGGCACAGATACGCAGTATTTT. Translating it yields CASSASGTDTQYF. J is TRBJ2-3 and V is TRBV7-7, with D unclear. The V gene's germline CDR1 is SSHAT and CDR2 FNYEAQ (reference sequence). V shed 5 bases and J shed 1 base, with 7 bases lying between them. CDR3 length equals 13 residues. Filled out from reference TRBV7-7 and TRBJ2-3, the complete variable domain reads GAGVSQSPRYKVTKRGQDVTLRCDPISSHATLYWYQQALGQGPEFLTYFNYEAQPDKSGLPSDRFSAERPEGSISTLTIQRTEQRDSAMYRCASSASGTDTQYFGPGTRLTVL.

This clonotype has ten or more counts. The rearrangement uses TRBV27 and TRBJ2-3; 9 nucleotides align to TRBD1. Germline V gives CDR1 MNHEY, CDR2 SMNVEV (reference sequence). CDR3 length: 15 amino acids. The V gene end was trimmed by 5 bases and the J gene end by 5 bases; junction bases not matched to a gene: 8. CDR3 in amino acids: CASSRTGTGRDTQYF. The CDR3 DNA reads TGTGCCAGCAGTCGCACCGGGACAGGGAGAGATACGCAGTATTTT.

This clonotype came up many times. V is TRBV15 and J is TRBJ1-5; D is perhaps TRBD1 (5 bases). CDR3 length: 16 residues. Germline-derived CDR1 and CDR2 are LNHNV and YYDKDF (reference sequence). The germline V and J ends were trimmed by 8 bases and 3 bases, with 20 bases remaining between them. CDR3 coding DNA: TGTGCCACCGCGGACGAGGGGCTAAATGACAATCAGCCCCAGCATTTT. Translation gives CATADEGLNDNQPQHF.

This clonotype has only a few counts. This chain links TRBV20-1 with TRBJ2-4; D gene ambiguous. Germline lookup yields CDR1 DFQATT and CDR2 SNEGSKA (reference sequence). This CDR3 has 12 amino acids. V was cut by 5 bases and J by 9 bases, with 14 bases left in between. The CDR3 region has the DNA TGCAGTGCTGCGCAAGTAGTGGGCATTCAGTACTTC. Its translation is CSAAQVVGIQYF.

At least ten counts were recorded for this clonotype. This chain joins TRBV5-1 and TRBJ2-3; D is uncertain. Germline V gene sequence: CDR1 SGHRS, CDR2 YFSETQ. The ends were cut back, 0 bases at V and 0 bases at J, with 5 bases in the middle. The CDR3 loop spans 14 amino acids. CDR3 in amino acids: CASSLAESTDTQYF. The CDR3 region has the DNA TGCGCCAGCAGCTTGGCCGAAAGCACAGATACGCAGTATTTT.

This clonotype was observed at least ten times. The CDR3 DNA reads as TGCGCCAGCAGCTTGGGCTTGGGCCAGGCCGCCTACGAGCAGTACTTC. The encoded protein is CASSLGLGQAAYEQYF. V gene TRBV5-1 combines with J gene TRBJ2-7; D unclear. This CDR3 spans 16 amino acids. The germline CDR1 and CDR2 sequences are SGHRS and YFSETQ. With 0 bases removed from V and 2 bases from J, the gap between germline ends came to 15 bases. The full variable domain, in which reference TRBV5-1 and TRBJ2-7 provide the parts outside the CDR3, is KAGVTQTPRYLIKTRGQQVTLSCSPISGHRSVSWYQQTPGQGLQFLFEYFSETQRNKGNFPGRFSGRQFSNSRSEMNVSTLELGDSALYLCASSLGLGQAAYEQYFGPGTRLTVT.

For this clonotype: A much larger clonotype is one base distant, so this may be a read error. The genes are TRBV7-8 and TRBJ1-1; D unresolved. This CDR3 is built from 13 residues. In germline, CDR1 is SGHVS, CDR2 FQNEAQ. The V gene lost 5 bases and the J gene lost 3 bases, with 10 bases spanning the gap. CDR3 protein: CASSPNSDTEAFF. The CDR3 DNA reads TGTGCCAGCAGCCCCAACTCGGACACTGAAGCTTTCTTT.

This clonotype was counted at least ten times. The chain uses TRBV20-1 and TRBJ1-3; D gene unclear. V gave up 1 base and J gave up 3 bases, with 10 bases separating them. The CDR3 contains 14 residues. Germline CDR1 DFQATT, CDR2 SNEGSKA (reference sequence). The CDR3 protein is CSARAAELGNTIYF. The CDR3 DNA is TGCAGTGCTAGAGCGGCAGAACTTGGAAACACCATATATTTT.

This clonotype appeared many times. The chain is built from TRBV7-9 and TRBJ1-1, with 7 bases matching TRBD1. The CDR3 length is 19 residues. CDR1 SEHNR and CDR2 FQNEAQ come from the germline V gene (reference sequence). The V and J ends lost 1 base and 2 bases, in that order; junction bases with no gene match: 16. The CDR3 nucleotides read TGTGCCAGCAGCTTAGTCGGGTGGGGGACAGAGTCCTCAAACACTGAAGCTTTCTTT. Its translation is CASSLVGWGTESSNTEAFF.

This clonotype was seen a single time. V and J are TRBV20-1 and TRBJ2-3, with TRBD1 matching over 10 bases. The junction had 21 bases not matched to a gene; V was cut back by 5 bases and J by 4 bases. CDR1 is DFQATT and CDR2 is SNEGSKA in the germline V gene (reference sequence). CDR3 size: 19 residues. The CDR3 bases are TGCAGTGCTGCCGTAACCCGCCTCGCGGGGACAGGGGTCGCAGATACGCAGTATTTT. As protein: CSAAVTRLAGTGVADTQYF.

This clonotype has ten or more counts. In DNA form, the CDR3 reads TGCAGTGCCAGGGGGAGTAATCAGCCCCAGCATTTT. Protein product: CSARGSNQPQHF. The V and J genes are TRBV20-1 and TRBJ1-5; 7 bases are shared with TRBD1. The CDR3 is 12 residues long. V shed 6 bases, J shed 4 bases, and the junction held 3 bases outside the gene matches. Germline V lookup: CDR1 DFQATT, CDR2 SNEGSKA (reference sequence).

This clonotype was seen many times. The chain joins TRBV5-1 to TRBJ1-3; D unresolved. Trimming pared 0 bases from V and 1 base from J, leaving 5 bases between. The CDR3 sequence is 14 residues long. Germline CDR1 and CDR2: SGHRS and YFSETQ. In nucleotides, the CDR3 is TGCGCCAGCAGCTTGGGTACTTCTGGAAACACCATATATTTT. Protein sequence: CASSLGTSGNTIYF. The entire variable domain, with the rest obtained from reference TRBV5-1 and TRBJ1-3, is as follows: KAGVTQTPRYLIKTRGQQVTLSCSPISGHRSVSWYQQTPGQGLQFLFEYFSETQRNKGNFPGRFSGRQFSNSRSEMNVSTLELGDSALYLCASSLGTSGNTIYFGEGSWLTVV.

This clonotype has at least ten counts. The chain carries TRBV10-3 and TRBJ2-3; perhaps TRBD1 as D (6 bases). This CDR3 is 13 amino acids long. V lost 3 bases to trimming and J lost 5 bases, with 9 bases between them. The germline V gene has CDR1 ENHRY and CDR2 SYGVKD. CDR3 residues: CAISDLGGDTQYF. The CDR3 bases are TGTGCCATCAGTGACCTAGGGGGAGATACGCAGTATTTT.

The sample holds many counts of this clonotype. CDR3 protein: CSARSENEKLFF. DNA of the CDR3: TGCAGTGCTAGATCTGAGAATGAAAAACTGTTTTTT. The rearrangement joins TRBV20-1 to TRBJ1-4; D call uncertain. Trimming stripped 2 bases from V and 5 bases from J, with 6 bases between. The CDR3 consists of 12 residues. Germline V gene lookup returns CDR1 DFQATT and CDR2 SNEGSKA (reference sequence).

With respect to this clonotype: The conserved phenylalanine or tryptophan is not found at the CDR3 terminus, so this likely reflects a read error. The rearrangement joins TRBV9 to TRBJ2-1; D is possibly TRBD1 (6 bases). The germline CDR1 and CDR2 sequences are SGDLS and YYNGEE. There are 16 residues in the CDR3. The chain's CDR3 is CAGSVAGTSSYNEQFL. In DNA form, the CDR3 reads TGTGCCGGCAGCGTAGCTGGGACAAGCTCCTACAATGAGCAGTTCTTA.

This clonotype was seen many times. The chain carries TRBV5-1 and TRBJ1-1; 8 bases map to TRBD1. The ends lost 6 bases at V and 2 bases at J; junction bases unmatched: 9. The CDR3 is 15 residues long. CDR1 and CDR2 from the germline V gene are SGHRS and YFSETQ. Here the CDR3 reads CASTLNTGGNTEAFF. The CDR3 DNA follows: TGCGCCAGCACCCTTAATACAGGGGGAAACACTGAAGCTTTCTTT.

This clonotype was seen repeatedly, ten times or more. The chain uses TRBV20-1 and TRBJ2-3, with 12 nucleotides matching TRBD2. V lost 6 bases and J lost 8; bases outside the gene matches: 12. This CDR3 comprises 15 residues. Germline values: CDR1 DFQATT, CDR2 SNEGSKA (reference sequence). Here the CDR3 reads CSAGPLAGGQSTQYF. For the CDR3, the DNA is TGCAGTGCAGGCCCCCTAGCGGGGGGGCAGAGTACGCAGTATTTT.

This clonotype showed up many times. The gene calls are TRBV5-1 and TRBJ1-1; D is undetermined. V was clipped by 1 base and J by 3 bases, with 4 bases between them. The CDR3 sequence is 12 residues long. The germline V gene has CDR1 SGHRS and CDR2 YFSETQ. The CDR3 sequence is CASSLKDTEAFF. CDR3 DNA: TGCGCCAGCAGCTTGAAGGACACTGAAGCTTTCTTT.

This clonotype occurred many times. V and J are TRBV28 and TRBJ2-7; 9 positions match TRBD2. Germline CDR1 and CDR2: MDHEN and SYDVKM. V was pared by 3 bases and J by 0 bases, with 6 bases of the junction left unmatched. CDR3 length equals 16 residues. The CDR3 sequence is CASSLWGSGSSYEQYF. CDR3 bases: TGTGCCAGCAGTTTGTGGGGTAGCGGGAGCTCCTACGAGCAGTACTTC.